This TCR beta chain derives from a study of breast tumors, draining lymph nodes, adjacent tissues. General study points: Compared with lymph nodes, tumors were less diverse; compared with nontumor tissue, more. Compared with basal-like, luminal-like tumors shared significantly more repertoire with nontumor tissue.

This clonotype was seen a few times. What it recognizes is unknown. The lymph nodes were axillary draining lymph nodes from breast cancer patients. The CDR3 spans 11 residues. Between the trimmed V and J ends, which lost 0 bases and 11 bases, there was a span of 7 bases. CDR1 and CDR2 from the germline V gene are SGHNT and YYREEE (reference sequence). Each CDR3 protein gets one entry after TCRdb re-called the multiplex PCR reads with MiXCR. The sample yields some 100,000 distinct CDR3 sequences, 21% seen once. The receptor was isolated from a female donor with breast cancer. Some clones in this sample may be carry-over from other donors' samples. The sample comprised axillary lymph node tissue. The chain combines TRBV5-4 with TRBJ2-3; D is perhaps TRBD1 (5 bases). In nucleotides, the CDR3 is TGTGCCAGCAGCTTGGGAAGGGGGCAGTATTTT. Residues: CASSLGRGQYF. The whole variable domain, remainder taken from reference TRBV5-4 and TRBJ2-3, is ETGVTQSPTHLIKTRGQQVTLRCSSQSGHNTVSWYQQALGQGPQFIFQYYREEENGRGNFPPRFSGLQFPNYSSELNVNALELDDSALYLCASSLGRGQYFGPGTRLTVL.